This T cell receptor (beta chain) was recorded in a study of cytomegalovirus exposure and HLA in healthy donors. Study background: T cells numbering about 200 million yielded some 100 million unique TCR beta sequences in an earlier analysis.

The table lists this clone with a count of one. Its target is unknown. A multiplex PCR was run with 60 Vbeta primers and 13 Jbeta primers. Profiled with immunoSEQ multiplex PCR; TCRdb holds only in-frame clones, not every one. The top ten hold about 8.8% of the sample, which has some 67,000 clones, 78% seen once. Study-wide points: Links to common viral pathogens appeared, in a later analysis, for several of the most significant clusters. In a later analysis, across HLA loci, associated TCR counts were highest for DRB1, lowest for HLA-C. Generally TCR sequences proved uncommon, though certain public TCRs appeared in numerous donors.

The sequence came from a man aged 35 to 55 in good health and CMV-seronegative. Sequencing was carried out using PBMCs.

CDR3 region: CASSSIWRETQYF. DNA of the CDR3: TGTGCCAGCAGCTCTATTTGGAGAGAGACCCAGTACTTC. The chain has TRBV28 and TRBJ2-5; D call uncertain. The CDR3 has 13 residues. The V gene's germline CDR1 is MDHEN and CDR2 SYDVKM. The V gene lost 6 bases and the J gene lost 4 bases, with 12 bases spanning the gap.